The rows below give T cell receptor beta chains drawn from one sample of a study of cytomegalovirus exposure and HLA in healthy donors. Using immunoSEQ multiplex PCR, the repertoire was profiled, and TCRdb retains in-frame clones only, with some absent. Of roughly 80,000 clones in the sample, approximately 74% were seen once. Material: PBMCs. These receptors were obtained from a woman aged 45 to 65 in good health and CMV-seropositive. The CDR3 runs from the conserved cysteine through the conserved F or W. A D gene is named only where the DNA matches it firmly. Size is omitted from some rows. Given values are once, few, many or a class for expanded clones.

J	D	V	size	CDR3	DNA
TRBJ1-6	TRBD1	TRBV2	-	CASSETGQGASPLHF	TGTGCCAGCAGTGAAACCGGACAGGGAGCCTCACCCCTCCACTTT
TRBJ2-3	TRBD2	TRBV7-3	once	CASSLGLAGADTQYF	TGTGCCAGCAGCTTAGGACTAGCGGGAGCGGATACGCAGTATTTT
TRBJ1-3	-	TRBV7-8	once	CASSFVQGGPGNTIYF	TGTGCCAGCAGCTTCGTACAGGGAGGGCCCGGAAACACCATATATTTT
TRBJ1-1	-	TRBV10-3	-	CAISEAPGQEAFF	TGTGCCATCAGTGAGGCACCGGGACAAGAGGCTTTCTTT
TRBJ2-7	-	TRBV29-1	few	CSVADTYEQYF	TGCAGCGTCGCGGACACCTACGAGCAGTACTTC
TRBJ1-1	TRBD1	TRBV18	-	CASSATGVNTEAFF	TGTGCCAGCTCAGCGACAGGGGTGAACACTGAAGCTTTCTTT
TRBJ2-1	TRBD2	TRBV5-1	-	CASSLDSGSYNEQFF	TGCGCCAGCAGCTTGGATAGCGGGAGCTACAATGAGCAGTTCTTC
TRBJ2-1	TRBD2	TRBV19	-	CASRLSSGSGEQFF	TGTGCCAGTAGGCTTTCTAGCGGTTCAGGGGAGCAGTTCTTC
TRBJ2-1	TRBD2	TRBV9	-	CASSEGLADYNEQFF	TGTGCCAGCAGCGAGGGACTAGCGGACTACAATGAGCAGTTCTTC
TRBJ2-7	TRBD2	TRBV28	-	CASISSGATYEQYF	TGTGCCAGCATCTCTAGCGGGGCTACCTACGAGCAGTACTTC
TRBJ1-2	-	TRBV5-6	-	CASSSGWGRGYTF	TGTGCCAGCAGCTCGGGATGGGGAAGGGGCTACACCTTC
TRBJ2-7	TRBD2	TRBV27	few	CASSRRLATYEQYF	TGTGCCAGCAGTCGGCGACTAGCGACCTACGAGCAGTACTTC
TRBJ1-1	-	TRBV6-1	-	CASVGGGFTEAFF	TGTGCCAGCGTAGGGGGGGGGTTCACTGAAGCTTTCTTT
TRBJ2-5	TRBD1	TRBV25-1	-	CASSRAGQAQKTQYF	TGTGCCAGCAGTCGGGCGGGACAGGCTCAGAAGACCCAGTACTTC
TRBJ2-5	TRBD2	TRBV30	-	CAWSVGLAGGETQYF	TGTGCCTGGAGTGTAGGACTAGCGGGAGGCGAGACCCAGTACTTC
TRBJ1-1	TRBD1	TRBV2	-	CASSDGLGQGALGAFF	TGTGCCAGCAGTGATGGTTTAGGACAGGGGGCGCTTGGAGCTTTCTTT
TRBJ1-1	-	TRBV2	-	CASSEFHLNTEAFF	TGTGCCAGCAGTGAATTCCACTTGAACACTGAAGCTTTCTTT
TRBJ2-7	TRBD1	TRBV29-1	-	CSVGRGQGYEQYF	TGCAGCGTGGGGCGGGGACAGGGCTACGAGCAGTACTTC
TRBJ2-1	-	TRBV28	-	CASRGNGQFF	TGTGCCAGCAGGGGCAACGGGCAGTTCTTC
TRBJ2-1	TRBD2	TRBV5-1	-	CASRVDGGDYNEQFF	TGCGCCAGCAGGGTTGACGGGGGGGACTACAATGAGCAGTTCTTC
TRBJ2-3	TRBD2	TRBV6-1	-	CASSASGTSGSFGTQYF	TGTGCCAGCAGTGCCTCCGGGACTAGCGGTTCCTTTGGTACGCAGTATTTT
TRBJ1-1	TRBD1	TRBV6-1	-	CASSFGTGQAFF	TGTGCCAGCAGTTTCGGGACAGGGCAAGCTTTCTTT
TRBJ2-2	TRBD1	TRBV5-1	-	CASSNGDRRSGELFF	TGCGCCAGCAGTAACGGGGACAGGAGGTCCGGGGAGCTGTTTTTT
TRBJ2-7	-	TRBV27	-	CASSFSGVDEQYF	TGTGCCAGCAGTTTTTCGGGAGTCGACGAGCAGTACTTC
TRBJ2-5	TRBD2	TRBV28	-	CASKGLAGVETQYF	TGTGCCAGCAAGGGACTAGCGGGAGTCGAGACCCAGTACTTC
TRBJ1-4	-	TRBV7-9	-	CSSSLGNSIGEKLFF	TGTTCCAGCAGCTTAGGGAACAGTATCGGTGAAAAACTGTTTTTT
TRBJ2-1	-	TRBV7-8	few	CASSPSRSGNEQFF	TGTGCCAGCAGCCCTTCCCGGTCTGGCAATGAGCAGTTCTTC
TRBJ1-2	-	TRBV28	-	CASSLMQGETNGYTF	TGTGCCAGCAGTTTAATGCAGGGCGAAACTAATGGCTACACCTTC
TRBJ1-1	-	TRBV6-6	-	CASFYREGTEAFF	TGTGCCAGTTTTTACAGGGAGGGCACTGAAGCTTTCTTT
TRBJ2-1	TRBD2	TRBV11-2	-	CASSIGTSDYYNEQFF	TGTGCCAGCAGCATCGGGACTAGCGATTACTACAATGAGCAGTTCTTC
TRBJ1-1	TRBD1	TRBV5-1	-	CASSLRTLDRFVTEAFF	TGCGCCAGCAGCTTGAGAACTCTGGACAGGTTTGTGACTGAAGCTTTCTTT
TRBJ2-2	-	TRBV6-4	-	CASSDSRQDTGELFF	TGTGCCAGCAGTGACTCCAGGCAGGACACCGGGGAGCTGTTTTTT
TRBJ1-3	-	TRBV9	few	CASSPGSGNRGNTIYF	TGTGCCAGCAGCCCCGGATCAGGGAATCGTGGAAACACCATATATTTT
TRBJ1-1	-	TRBV28	-	CASRLGTITFF	TGTGCCAGTCGGTTGGGGACAATTACTTTCTTT
TRBJ1-1	-	TRBV7-9	-	CASRYSQGSNTEAFF	TGTGCCAGCAGGTATAGCCAGGGATCGAACACTGAAGCTTTCTTT
TRBJ1-4	TRBD1	TRBV29-1	-	CSVGTVREKLFF	TGCAGCGTAGGGACAGTTCGGGAAAAACTGTTTTTT
TRBJ2-5	TRBD2	TRBV30	-	CAWSFPGGLVETQYF	TGTGCCTGGAGTTTTCCGGGGGGGCTTGTGGAGACCCAGTACTTC
TRBJ2-7	-	TRBV7-7	once	CASSLGQNYEQYF	TGTGCTAGCAGCTTAGGACAAAACTACGAGCAGTACTTC
TRBJ2-1	TRBD2	TRBV15	-	CATSSLAGVGDEQFF	TGTGCCACCAGCAGTTTGGCGGGAGTGGGAGATGAGCAGTTCTTC
TRBJ2-1	TRBD2	TRBV6-5	-	CASKPTSEPYNEQFF	TGTGCCAGCAAACCGACTAGCGAGCCCTACAATGAGCAGTTCTTC
TRBJ2-7	TRBD2	TRBV7-8	-	CASTQGQRGEYEQYF	TGTGCCAGCACCCAGGGTCAGCGGGGGGAGTACGAGCAGTACTTC
TRBJ2-7	-	TRBV7-2	-	CASSSYSGYEQYF	TGTGCCAGCAGCTCCTACTCAGGCTACGAGCAGTACTTC
TRBJ1-5	-	TRBV30	-	CAWGTGIGQPQHF	TGTGCCTGGGGTACAGGGATTGGTCAGCCCCAGCATTTT
TRBJ2-3	TRBD2	TRBV28	-	CASSLLMVGAGGRRDTQYF	TGTGCCAGCAGTTTGTTGATGGTAGGAGCGGGAGGGAGGAGGGATACGCAGTATTTT
TRBJ2-7	TRBD2	TRBV29-1	once	CSVRPGGSGSEQYF	TGCAGCGTTCGTCCCGGGGGTAGCGGGAGTGAGCAGTACTTC
TRBJ1-5	-	TRBV6-5	few	CASSETLPQHF	TGTGCCAGCAGTGAAACTCTACCCCAGCATTTT
TRBJ2-3	TRBD2	TRBV6-6	-	CASSYSGSRFSDTQYF	TGTGCCAGCAGTTACAGCGGGAGCAGGTTTTCAGATACGCAGTATTTT
TRBJ2-2	-	TRBV10-3	-	CAITPRRTGELFF	TGTGCCATCACCCCTAGGAGGACCGGGGAGCTGTTTTTT
TRBJ1-2	-	TRBV6-5	-	CASSPGLNGYTF	TGTGCCAGCAGCCCCGGACTGAATGGCTACACCTTC
TRBJ2-1	TRBD2	TRBV15	-	CATSSLTSGSYNEQFF	TGTGCCACCAGCAGTTTAACTAGCGGATCCTACAATGAGCAGTTCTTC
TRBJ1-1	TRBD1	TRBV30	-	CAWGTGAFGYTEAFF	TGTGCCTGGGGGACAGGGGCTTTTGGATACACTGAAGCTTTCTTT
TRBJ1-1	-	TRBV29-1	few	CSVEGIRGEAFF	TGCAGCGTTGAGGGTATACGAGGAGAAGCTTTCTTT
TRBJ1-5	-	TRBV15	-	CATSRGQSNQPQHF	TGTGCCACCAGCAGAGGACAGTCCAATCAGCCCCAGCATTTT
TRBJ1-2	-	TRBV19	-	CASSRGQSPNYGYTF	TGTGCCAGTAGTAGGGGACAAAGCCCTAACTATGGCTACACCTTC
TRBJ1-1	-	TRBV7-9	-	CSSSPGGAEAFF	TGTTCCAGCAGCCCCGGGGGGGCTGAAGCTTTCTTT
TRBJ2-1	TRBD1	TRBV27	-	CASSLGTVGEQFF	TGTGCCAGCAGTTTAGGGACAGTTGGTGAGCAGTTCTTC
TRBJ2-7	TRBD1	TRBV6-5	few	CASSPDRGGYEQYF	TGTGCCAGCAGCCCGGACAGGGGAGGCTACGAGCAGTACTTC